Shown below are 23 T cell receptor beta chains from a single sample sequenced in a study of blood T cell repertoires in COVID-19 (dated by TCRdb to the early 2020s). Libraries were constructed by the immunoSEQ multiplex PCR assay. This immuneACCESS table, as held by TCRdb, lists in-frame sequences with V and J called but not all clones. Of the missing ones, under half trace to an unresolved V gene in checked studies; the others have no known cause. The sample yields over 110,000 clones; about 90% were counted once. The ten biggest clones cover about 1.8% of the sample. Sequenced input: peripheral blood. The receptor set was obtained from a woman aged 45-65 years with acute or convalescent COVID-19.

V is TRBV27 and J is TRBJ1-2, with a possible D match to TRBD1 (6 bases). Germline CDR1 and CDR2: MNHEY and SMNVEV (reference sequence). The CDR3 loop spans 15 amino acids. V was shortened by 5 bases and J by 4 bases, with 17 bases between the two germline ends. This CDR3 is CASSPFWGGSYGYTF. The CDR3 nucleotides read TGTGCCAGCAGTCCATTCTGGGGGGGCAGCTATGGCTACACCTTC.

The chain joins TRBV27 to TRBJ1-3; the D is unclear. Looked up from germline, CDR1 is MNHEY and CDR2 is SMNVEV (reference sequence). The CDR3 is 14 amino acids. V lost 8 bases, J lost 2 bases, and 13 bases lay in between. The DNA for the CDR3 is TGTGCCAGCCGAAGGGAGGCTGCTGGAAACACCATATATTTT. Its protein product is CASRREAAGNTIYF.

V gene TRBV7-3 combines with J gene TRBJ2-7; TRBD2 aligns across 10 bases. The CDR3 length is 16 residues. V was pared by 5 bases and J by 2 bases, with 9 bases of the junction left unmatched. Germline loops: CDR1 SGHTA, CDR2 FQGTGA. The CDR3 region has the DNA TGTGCCAGCAGCGAAAAGGGCGGGACTAGCGCCTACGAGCAGTACTTC. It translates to CASSEKGGTSAYEQYF.

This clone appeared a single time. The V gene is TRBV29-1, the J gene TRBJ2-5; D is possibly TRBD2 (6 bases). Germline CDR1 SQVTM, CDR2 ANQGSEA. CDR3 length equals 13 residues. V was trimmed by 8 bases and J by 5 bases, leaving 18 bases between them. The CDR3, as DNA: TGCAGCCATATAAGGACGGGGGAGGAGACCCAGTACTTC. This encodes CSHIRTGEETQYF.

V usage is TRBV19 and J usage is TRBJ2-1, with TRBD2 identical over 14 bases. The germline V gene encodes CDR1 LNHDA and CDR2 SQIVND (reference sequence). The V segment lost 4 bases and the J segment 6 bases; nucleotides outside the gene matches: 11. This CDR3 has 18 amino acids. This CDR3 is CASSRTSGRSGPPNEQFF. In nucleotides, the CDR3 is TGTGCCAGTAGTAGGACTAGCGGGAGGTCCGGGCCCCCCAATGAGCAGTTCTTC.

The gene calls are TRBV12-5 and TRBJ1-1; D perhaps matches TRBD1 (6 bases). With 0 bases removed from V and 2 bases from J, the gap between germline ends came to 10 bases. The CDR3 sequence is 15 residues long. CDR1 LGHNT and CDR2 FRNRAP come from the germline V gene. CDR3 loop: CASGLVQGPNTEAFF. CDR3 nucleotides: TGTGCTAGTGGTTTGGTACAGGGACCAAACACTGAAGCTTTCTTT.

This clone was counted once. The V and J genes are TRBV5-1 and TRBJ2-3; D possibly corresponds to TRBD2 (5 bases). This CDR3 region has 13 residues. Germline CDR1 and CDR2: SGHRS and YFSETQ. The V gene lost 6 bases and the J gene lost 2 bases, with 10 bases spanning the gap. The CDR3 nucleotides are TGCGCCAGCAAGGAGGATTTCACAGATACGCAGTATTTT. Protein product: CASKEDFTDTQYF.

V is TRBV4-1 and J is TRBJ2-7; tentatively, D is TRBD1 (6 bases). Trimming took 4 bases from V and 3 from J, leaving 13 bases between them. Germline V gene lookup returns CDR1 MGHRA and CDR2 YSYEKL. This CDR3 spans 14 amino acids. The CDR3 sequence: CASSPQGIVYEQYF. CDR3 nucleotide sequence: TGCGCCAGCAGCCCCCAGGGGATCGTCTACGAGCAGTACTTC.

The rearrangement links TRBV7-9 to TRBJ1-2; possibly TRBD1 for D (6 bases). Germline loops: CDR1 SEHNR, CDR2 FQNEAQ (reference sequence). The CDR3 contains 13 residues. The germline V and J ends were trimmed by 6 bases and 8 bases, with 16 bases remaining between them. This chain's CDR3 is CASRQGPLGGYTF. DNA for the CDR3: TGTGCCAGCAGACAGGGACCCCTAGGAGGCTACACCTTC.

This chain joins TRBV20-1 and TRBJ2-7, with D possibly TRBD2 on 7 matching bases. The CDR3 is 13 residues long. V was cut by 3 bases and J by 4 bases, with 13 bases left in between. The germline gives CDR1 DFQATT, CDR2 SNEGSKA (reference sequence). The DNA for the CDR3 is TGCAGTGCTAGTGGGGGGGGCCCATACGAGCAGTACTTC. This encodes CSASGGGPYEQYF.

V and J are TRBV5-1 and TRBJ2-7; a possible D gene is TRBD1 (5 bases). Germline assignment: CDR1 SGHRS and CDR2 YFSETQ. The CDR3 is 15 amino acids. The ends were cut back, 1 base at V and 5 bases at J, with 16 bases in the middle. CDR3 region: CASSLSPTEPHEQYF. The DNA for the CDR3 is TGCGCCAGCAGCTTGTCGCCGACAGAGCCTCACGAGCAGTACTTC.

The CDR3 is CASSLYVTGSNSPLHF. CDR3 nucleotide sequence: TGTGCCAGCAGTTTATACGTGACAGGGAGCAATTCACCCCTCCACTTT. The gene calls are TRBV27 and TRBJ1-6, with TRBD1 matching 7 bases. Unmatched junction bases numbered 7, after V lost 1 base and J lost 7 bases. Germline-derived CDR1 and CDR2 are MNHEY and SMNVEV (reference sequence). This CDR3 contains 16 residues.

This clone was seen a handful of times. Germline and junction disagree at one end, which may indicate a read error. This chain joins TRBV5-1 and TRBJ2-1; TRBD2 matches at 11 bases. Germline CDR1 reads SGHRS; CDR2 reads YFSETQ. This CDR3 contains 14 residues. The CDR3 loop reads CASSVGTSGGPGIF. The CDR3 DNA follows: TGCGCCAGCAGCGTTGGCACTAGCGGGGGTCCTGGGATCTTC. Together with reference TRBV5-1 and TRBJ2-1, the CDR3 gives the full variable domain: KAGVTQTPRYLIKTRGQQVTLSCSPISGHRSVSWYQQTPGQGLQFLFEYFSETQRNKGNFPGRFSGRQFSNSRSEMNVSTLELGDSALYLCASSVGTSGGPGIFGPGTRLTVL.

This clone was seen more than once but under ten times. Written as DNA, the CDR3 is TGTGCCAGCAGTTTTCCTCTGGGACAGGGGCCTAATAATTCACCCCTCCACTTT. Translated, it gives CASSFPLGQGPNNSPLHF. This sequence joins TRBV28 and TRBJ1-6; 10 positions match TRBD1. Looked up from germline, CDR1 is MDHEN and CDR2 is SYDVKM. This CDR3 comprises 18 residues. The junction had 10 bases not matched to a gene; V was cut back by 3 bases and J by 5 bases.

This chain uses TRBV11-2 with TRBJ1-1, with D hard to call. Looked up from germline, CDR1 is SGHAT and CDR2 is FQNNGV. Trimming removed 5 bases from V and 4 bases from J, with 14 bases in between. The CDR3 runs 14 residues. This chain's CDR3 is CASSPQLRITEAFF. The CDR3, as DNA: TGTGCCAGCAGCCCCCAACTACGGATCACTGAAGCTTTCTTT.

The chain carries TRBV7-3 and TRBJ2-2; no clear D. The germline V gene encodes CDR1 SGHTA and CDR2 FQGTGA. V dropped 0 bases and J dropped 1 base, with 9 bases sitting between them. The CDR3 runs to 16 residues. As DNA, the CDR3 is TGTGCCAGCAGCTTAACCGGTGGGCGGAACACCGGGGAGCTGTTTTTT. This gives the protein CASSLTGGRNTGELFF.

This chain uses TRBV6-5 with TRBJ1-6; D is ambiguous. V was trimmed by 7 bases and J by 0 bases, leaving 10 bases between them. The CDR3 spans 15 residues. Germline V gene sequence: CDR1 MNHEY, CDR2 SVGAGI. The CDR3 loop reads CASNPTSSYNSPLHF. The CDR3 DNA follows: TGTGCCAGCAATCCCACTAGCTCCTATAATTCACCCCTCCACTTT.

The DNA of the CDR3 is TGTGCCAGCAGCCTAGGATGGTACAATGAGCAGTTCTTC. Translation: CASSLGWYNEQFF. V and J are TRBV2 and TRBJ2-1; D remains ambiguous. Trimming removed 6 bases from V and 4 bases from J, with 10 bases in between. The germline V gene encodes CDR1 SNHLY and CDR2 FYNNEI. The CDR3 has 13 amino acids.

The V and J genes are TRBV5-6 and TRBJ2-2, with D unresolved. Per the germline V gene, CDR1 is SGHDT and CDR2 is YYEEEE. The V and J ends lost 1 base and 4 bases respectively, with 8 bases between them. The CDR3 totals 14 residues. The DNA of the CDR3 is TGTGCCAGCAGCTTGCGGTTTACCACCGGGGAGCTGTTTTTT. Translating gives CASSLRFTTGELFF.

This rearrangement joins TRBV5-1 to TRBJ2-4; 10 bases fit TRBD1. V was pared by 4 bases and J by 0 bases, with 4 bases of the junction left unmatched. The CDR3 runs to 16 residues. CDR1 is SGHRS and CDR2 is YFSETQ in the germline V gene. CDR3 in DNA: TGCGCCAGCAGCCCCGGACAGGGGGGAGCCAAAAACATTCAGTACTTC. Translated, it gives CASSPGQGGAKNIQYF. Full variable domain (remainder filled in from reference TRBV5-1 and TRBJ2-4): KAGVTQTPRYLIKTRGQQVTLSCSPISGHRSVSWYQQTPGQGLQFLFEYFSETQRNKGNFPGRFSGRQFSNSRSEMNVSTLELGDSALYLCASSPGQGGAKNIQYFGAGTRLSVL.

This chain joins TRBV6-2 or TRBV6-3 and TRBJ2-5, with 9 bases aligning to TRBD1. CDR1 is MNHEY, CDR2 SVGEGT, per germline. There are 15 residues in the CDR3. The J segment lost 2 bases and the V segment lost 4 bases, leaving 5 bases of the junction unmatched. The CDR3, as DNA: TGTGCCAGCAGTTGGGGGACAGGGCATCAAGAGACCCAGTACTTC. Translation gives CASSWGTGHQETQYF.

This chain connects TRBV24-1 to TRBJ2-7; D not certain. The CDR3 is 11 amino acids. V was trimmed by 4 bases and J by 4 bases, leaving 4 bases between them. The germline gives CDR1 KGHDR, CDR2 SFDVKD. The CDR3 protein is CATSDGYEQYF. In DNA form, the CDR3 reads TGTGCCACCAGTGACGGGTACGAGCAGTACTTC.

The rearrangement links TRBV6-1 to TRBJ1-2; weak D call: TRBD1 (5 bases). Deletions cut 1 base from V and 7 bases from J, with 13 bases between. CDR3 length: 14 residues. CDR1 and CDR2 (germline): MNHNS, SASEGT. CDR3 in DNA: TGTGCCAGCAGTGAAGTGGGGCGGGAGGCTGGCTACACCTTC. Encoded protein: CASSEVGREAGYTF.